The 21 T cell receptor beta chains given below trace back to one sample, sequenced in a study of T cells after yellow fever vaccination. TCRdb reanalysed the 5' RACE reads using MiXCR and keeps one entry per CDR3 protein. This table has 200,000 to 300,000 distinct CDR3 sequences, around 3.5% appearing once. The starting material was PBMCs, obtained 15 days after the yellow fever booster vaccination. These receptors were collected from a man younger than 35 who received the YFV17D yellow fever vaccine.

This clonotype was observed at least ten times. V is TRBV28 and J is TRBJ1-6; 7 bases align to TRBD1. The V gene end was trimmed by 7 bases and the J gene end by 10 bases; junction bases not matched to a gene: 10. Germline CDR1 and CDR2: MDHEN and SYDVKM. The CDR3 is 14 amino acids. DNA for the CDR3: TGTGCCAGCACCCAGGGGGGAGTTGGCTCACCCCTCCACTTT. This codes for CASTQGGVGSPLHF.

There are many counts of this clonotype. V usage is TRBV12-3 or TRBV12-4 and J usage is TRBJ2-7; D perhaps matches TRBD2 (5 bases). Deletions cut 0 bases from V and 6 bases from J, with 12 bases between. CDR3 length: 14 residues. The CDR3 reads CASSLAGAAGEQYF. The CDR3 region has the DNA TGTGCCAGCAGTTTAGCGGGAGCGGCGGGCGAGCAGTACTTC.

The V and J genes are TRBV20-1 and TRBJ2-7; no definite D call. The CDR3 extends over 12 amino acids. Germline assignment: CDR1 DFQATT and CDR2 SNEGSKA (reference sequence). Trimming took off 4 bases at V and 1 base at J, with 8 bases between the two ends. CDR3 in amino acids: CSATDGSYEQYV. DNA for the CDR3: TGCAGTGCTACAGACGGATCCTACGAGCAGTACGTC.

Many counts were recorded for this clonotype. The V call is TRBV7-9, the J call TRBJ1-6; the D is unclear. Trimming took 3 bases from V and 8 from J, leaving 11 bases between them. Germline V CDR1 and CDR2: SEHNR, FQNEAQ (reference sequence). The CDR3 length is 14 residues. The CDR3 region is CASSLPLVDSPLHF. In DNA form, the CDR3 reads TGTGCCAGCAGCTTGCCCTTGGTCGATTCACCCCTCCACTTT.

V and J are TRBV12-3 or TRBV12-4 and TRBJ2-1, with D maybe TRBD2 (5 bases). The CDR3 spans 15 residues. V was pared by 3 bases and J by 4 bases, with 13 bases between. Here the CDR3 DNA reads TGTGCCAGCAGTTTTGTCTCGGGGATTTACAATGAGCAGTTCTTC. Its protein product is CASSFVSGIYNEQFF.

This clonotype has a count of ten or more. The chain recombines TRBV5-4 with TRBJ1-2, with a possible D match to TRBD1 (5 bases). Trimming removed 4 bases at V and 4 bases at J, with 17 bases between. This CDR3 is built from 15 residues. CDR1 and CDR2 (germline): SGHNT, YYREEE (reference sequence). CDR3 region: CASSLGDGTFYGYTF. In DNA form, the CDR3 reads TGTGCCAGCAGCCTTGGGGACGGGACCTTCTATGGCTACACCTTC.

This CDR3 reads CASKGAWFNEQFF. The CDR3, as DNA: TGTGCCAGCAAAGGGGCTTGGTTCAATGAGCAGTTCTTC. The rearrangement joins TRBV27 to TRBJ2-1; D may be TRBD1 (5 bases). The CDR3 covers 13 residues. V was pared by 7 bases and J by 6 bases, with 13 bases between. CDR1 and CDR2 (germline): MNHEY, SMNVEV (reference sequence).

In this sample, this clonotype turned up many times. The chain has TRBV6-5 and TRBJ2-1; 7 positions match TRBD2. Per the germline V gene, CDR1 is MNHEY and CDR2 is SVGAGI. The V gene end was trimmed by 6 bases and the J gene end by 3 bases; junction bases not matched to a gene: 8. CDR3 length: 15 residues. This CDR3 reads CASSSRRGSYNEQFF. The CDR3 DNA reads as TGTGCCAGCAGCTCCAGGCGGGGGAGCTACAATGAGCAGTTCTTC.

This clonotype was counted many times. The rearrangement uses TRBV7-2 and TRBJ2-1; 11 nucleotides agree with TRBD2. The CDR3 spans 17 residues. Germline values: CDR1 SGHTA, CDR2 FQGNSA. The V segment lost 5 bases and the J segment 11 bases; nucleotides outside the gene matches: 17. The CDR3 DNA follows: TGTGCCAGCAGCCCAAAGGTAGCGGGGGGGCTAGTCCGCAAGCAGTTCTTC. Protein product: CASSPKVAGGLVRKQFF.

J is TRBJ1-6 and V is TRBV18, with D perhaps TRBD1 (5 bases). The CDR3 spans 10 residues. The germline gives CDR1 KGHSH, CDR2 LQKENI. The V end was cut by 6 bases, the J end by 16 bases, with 10 bases between. In nucleotides, the CDR3 is TGTGCCAGCTCGGACGGACATCTCCACTTT. Translating gives CASSDGHLHF.

In its sample, this clonotype was seen many times. The chain uses TRBV6-2 or TRBV6-3 and TRBJ2-3, with 9 bases aligning to TRBD2. Germline CDR1 MNHEY, CDR2 SVGEGT. J lost 5 bases, V lost 5 bases, and 14 bases had no gene match. This CDR3 is 17 amino acids long. As DNA, the CDR3 is TGTGCCAGCAGTACTAGGACTAGCGCTGAAGGTGGAGATACGCAGTATTTT. Translation: CASSTRTSAEGGDTQYF.

This clonotype has at least ten counts. V gene TRBV7-6 combines with J gene TRBJ2-7; possible D gene TRBD1, 6 bases. This CDR3 region has 15 residues. V shed 5 bases and J shed 2 bases, with 16 bases lying between them. Germline-derived CDR1 and CDR2 are SGHVS and FNYEAQ. The CDR3 nucleotides are TGTGCCAGCAGCAGACGCCGGGACACAGCCTACGAGCAGTACTTC. Translating gives CASSRRRDTAYEQYF.

In this sample, this clonotype turned up many times. This sequence joins TRBV5-1 and TRBJ2-5, with no clear D. Trimming took 2 bases from V and 5 from J, leaving 10 bases between them. CDR1 SGHRS and CDR2 YFSETQ come from the germline V gene. The CDR3 contains 13 residues. The CDR3 reads CASSLGSSETQYF. The CDR3, as DNA: TGCGCCAGCAGCTTAGGTAGTTCGGAGACCCAGTACTTC. Looking up the rest from reference TRBV5-1 and TRBJ2-5 gives the full variable domain: KAGVTQTPRYLIKTRGQQVTLSCSPISGHRSVSWYQQTPGQGLQFLFEYFSETQRNKGNFPGRFSGRQFSNSRSEMNVSTLELGDSALYLCASSLGSSETQYFGPGTRLLVL.

The chain links TRBV20-1 to TRBJ1-2; 12 nucleotides line up with TRBD1. The germline CDR1 and CDR2 sequences are DFQATT and SNEGSKA (reference sequence). The CDR3 sequence is 15 residues long. Germline trimming cut 0 bases from V and 8 bases from J; bases unmatched to any gene: 7. The chain's CDR3 is CSAREPGQGARGYTF. For the CDR3, the DNA is TGCAGTGCTAGAGAACCGGGACAGGGGGCGCGAGGCTACACCTTC.

This clonotype was recorded many times. The J gene is TRBJ1-4, the V gene TRBV6-6; D gene unclear. The V end lost 5 bases, the J end lost 7 bases, and 11 bases lay between the germline ends. Germline lookup yields CDR1 MNHNY and CDR2 SVGAGI (reference sequence). The CDR3 consists of 13 residues. The CDR3 sequence: CASSRNGVEKLFF. The CDR3 DNA reads TGTGCCAGCAGTCGAAACGGGGTTGAAAAACTGTTTTTT.

In this sample, this clonotype turned up many times. This chain connects TRBV7-8 to TRBJ2-7; D is unresolved. Trimming shortened V by 1 base and J by 7 bases, and 11 bases separated the two germline ends. CDR3 size: 13 residues. The V gene's germline CDR1 is SGHVS and CDR2 FQNEAQ. CDR3 sequence: CASSLDARYEQYF. The DNA for the CDR3 is TGTGCCAGCAGCTTAGACGCTAGATATGAGCAGTACTTC.

This clonotype was recorded at least ten times. V is TRBV7-2 and J is TRBJ2-7; 7 bases map to TRBD2. There are 13 residues in the CDR3. Germline trimming cut 2 bases from V and 7 bases from J; bases unmatched to any gene: 5. Per the germline V gene, CDR1 is SGHTA and CDR2 is FQGNSA. The CDR3 bases are TGTGCCAGCAGCTTACTAGCGGTGGGGGAGCAGTACGTC. This gives the protein CASSLLAVGEQYV.

The chain is built from TRBV5-1 and TRBJ1-6; D is perhaps TRBD1 (5 bases). Trimming stripped 3 bases from V and 10 bases from J, with 14 bases between. The CDR3 runs to 14 residues. In germline, CDR1 is SGHRS, CDR2 YFSETQ. The CDR3 loop is CASSWFAGDSPLHF. The CDR3 DNA is TGCGCCAGCAGCTGGTTCGCTGGGGACTCACCCCTCCACTTT.

This clonotype was recorded many times. The chain is built from TRBV6-6 and TRBJ1-5; D possibly corresponds to TRBD1 (5 bases). Trimming removed 7 bases at V and 6 bases at J, with 19 bases between. The CDR3 totals 15 residues. Germline CDR1 reads MNHNY; CDR2 reads SVGAGI (reference sequence). CDR3 in DNA: TGTGCCAGCATCCCGGTTGGGGGTGGAGGTCAGCCCCAGCATTTT. This codes for CASIPVGGGGQPQHF.

This clonotype was found many times. The V and J genes are TRBV7-9 and TRBJ2-5; 11 bases map to TRBD2. The germline gives CDR1 SEHNR, CDR2 FQNEAQ (reference sequence). The CDR3 is made up of 16 amino acids. Trimming cost V 7 bases and J 2 bases; bases outside gene matches: 9. The CDR3 is CASTLLRLAGQETQYF. The CDR3 DNA sequence: TGTGCCAGCACCCTCCTGCGACTAGCGGGGCAAGAGACCCAGTACTTC.

This clonotype was picked up many times. The chain employs TRBV15 and TRBJ1-5, with no clear D. Per germline, CDR1 LNHNV and CDR2 YYDKDF (reference sequence). This CDR3 contains 13 residues. The germline V and J ends were trimmed by 5 bases and 9 bases, with 14 bases remaining between them. In nucleotides, the CDR3 is TGTGCCACCAGCGACGGCGCGGGAAGGCCCCAGCATTTT. As protein: CATSDGAGRPQHF.